The subject of this entry is one TCR beta chain. V dropped 1 base and J dropped 4 bases, with 20 bases sitting between them. CDR3 length: 17 residues. Germline loops: CDR1 MGHRA, CDR2 YSYEKL. Authors' processing steps: Reference gene primer amplification gave nucleated cell count estimates. Libraries were prepared by immunoSEQ multiplex PCR; TCRdb keeps only in-frame clonotypes and omits some of them. V and J calls and clone size come straight from that table; D and trimming were deduced from the DNA. This table holds around 150,000 clones, roughly 86% found once. The data derive from a study of blood T cell repertoires in COVID-19. Study-level information: The study drew acute and convalescent COVID-19 samples from the United States, Italy and Spain. PBMCs, B-cell-depleted T cells, or T cells were the source of the cDNA or gDNA that made up the material.

Sample: peripheral blood. The J gene is TRBJ2-7, the V gene TRBV4-1, with D maybe TRBD1 (6 bases). The source of this sequence is a man between 18 and 35 years old with acute or convalescent COVID-19. The CDR3 spells CASSQVVYGGGNYEQYF. CDR3 in DNA: TGCGCCAGCAGCCAAGTTGTATACGGTGGGGGCAATTACGAGCAGTACTTC.